The 29 T cell receptor beta chains below were found in one sample sequenced in a study of technical replicates of blood from a handful of donors. The method was immunoSEQ multiplex PCR; TCRdb's version includes in-frame clones alone and lacks a portion of them. The sample contains approximately 12,000 clones, 65% to 85% of which appear only once. The sequencing sample was made of PBMCs. These receptors originate from a human donor in good health.

The chain carries TRBV19 and TRBJ2-6; D is possibly TRBD1 (5 bases). Per germline, CDR1 LNHDA and CDR2 SQIVND (reference sequence). Deletions cut 6 bases from V and 0 bases from J, with 6 bases between. This CDR3 has 14 amino acids. CDR3 sequence reads: CASRGDSGANVLTF. The CDR3 DNA reads TGTGCCAGTAGAGGGGACTCTGGGGCCAACGTCCTGACTTTC.

J is TRBJ2-5 and V is TRBV29-1; 7 bases fit TRBD2. This CDR3 comprises 15 residues. J was trimmed by 1 base and V by 5 bases; bases with no gene match: 10. Germline V CDR1 and CDR2: SQVTM, ANQGSEA. The CDR3 spells CSVTPGGWVQETQYF. The CDR3 nucleotides are TGCAGCGTTACCCCCGGGGGGTGGGTCCAAGAGACCCAGTACTTC.

The V and J genes are TRBV6-5 and TRBJ1-2; possibly TRBD1 for D (5 bases). Germline values: CDR1 MNHEY, CDR2 SVGAGI. The CDR3 sequence is 13 residues long. The V end lost 10 bases, the J end lost 2 bases, and 14 bases lay between the germline ends. CDR3 amino acids: CATGGEGNYGYTF. CDR3 DNA: TGTGCCACCGGGGGTGAAGGGAACTATGGCTACACCTTC.

The J gene is TRBJ2-3, the V gene TRBV9; D is undetermined. Trimming removed 4 bases at V and 0 bases at J, with 9 bases between. The CDR3 has 14 residues. Germline V lookup: CDR1 SGDLS, CDR2 YYNGEE. Here the CDR3 DNA reads TGTGCCAGCAGCAGAACTCAAAGCACAGATACGCAGTATTTT. It is translated as CASSRTQSTDTQYF.

The chain uses TRBV6-1 and TRBJ1-5; D gene uncertain. Germline CDR1 MNHNS, CDR2 SASEGT. The CDR3 totals 12 residues. Trimming removed 4 bases at V and 6 bases at J, with 7 bases between. In DNA, the CDR3 is TGTGCCAGCAGTGCAAACACTCAGCCCCAGCATTTT. The encoded protein is CASSANTQPQHF.

This chain joins TRBV27 and TRBJ2-7, with 8 bases identical to TRBD1. This CDR3 region has 13 residues. The germline V gene encodes CDR1 MNHEY and CDR2 SMNVEV (reference sequence). V was clipped by 4 bases and J by 5 bases; unmatched bases: 4. The CDR3 region is CASSYQQGDEQYF. The CDR3 DNA sequence: TGTGCCAGCAGTTACCAACAGGGGGACGAGCAGTACTTC.

This rearrangement joins TRBV30 to TRBJ1-4, with no clear D. The germline V and J ends were trimmed by 0 bases and 0 bases, with 8 bases remaining between them. Germline-derived CDR1 and CDR2 are GTSNPN and SVGIG (reference sequence). The CDR3 consists of 15 residues. CDR3 sequence reads: CAWSVPTATNEKLFF. The CDR3 nucleotides read TGTGCCTGGAGTGTACCCACAGCAACTAATGAAAAACTGTTTTTT.

This CDR3 is CASPQGFKRGYTF. The CDR3 coding sequence is TGCGCCAGCCCCCAGGGCTTTAAGAGGGGCTACACCTTC. This chain joins TRBV4-1 and TRBJ1-2, with a possible D match to TRBD1 (5 bases). The germline CDR1 and CDR2 sequences are MGHRA and YSYEKL. Trimming shortened V by 8 bases and J by 8 bases, and 18 bases separated the two germline ends. The CDR3 has 13 residues.

This chain connects TRBV9 to TRBJ2-3, with a weak D call TRBD2 (6 bases). This CDR3 is built from 15 residues. From germline, CDR1 is SGDLS and CDR2 YYNGEE. The V end was cut by 0 bases, the J end by 0 bases, with 8 bases between. The CDR3 protein is CASSVAGTSTDTQYF. The CDR3, as DNA: TGTGCCAGCAGCGTAGCAGGGACTAGCACAGATACGCAGTATTTT.

The sample holds a few counts of this clone. V usage is TRBV14 and J usage is TRBJ2-1, with TRBD2 identical over 10 bases. The CDR3 consists of 18 residues. V was pared by 4 bases and J by 6 bases, with 15 bases of the junction left unmatched. Germline V gene data show CDR1 as SGHDN and CDR2 as FVKESK. The DNA for the CDR3 is TGTGCCAGCAGCCGACCTAGCGGGAGTGCCGCTTGGAGCAATGAGCAGTTCTTC. Residues: CASSRPSGSAAWSNEQFF.

The genes are TRBV19 and TRBJ2-7; 13 bases agree with TRBD2. CDR1 and CDR2 from the germline V gene are LNHDA and SQIVND (reference sequence). V gave up 5 bases and J gave up 1 base; unmatched junction bases: 5. This CDR3 region has 16 residues. CDR3 amino acids: CASSPRTSGSSYEQYF. Written as DNA, the CDR3 is TGTGCCAGTAGTCCTAGGACTAGCGGGAGTTCCTACGAGCAGTACTTC.

V is TRBV6-1 and J is TRBJ2-3; 8 positions agree with TRBD2. This CDR3 has 17 amino acids. Trimming took 1 base from V and 5 from J; bases not matched to a gene: 11. In germline, CDR1 is MNHNS, CDR2 SASEGT. CDR3 protein: CASSEDNSGIFGDTQYF. CDR3 DNA sequence: TGTGCCAGCAGTGAAGACAATAGCGGGATTTTCGGAGATACGCAGTATTTT.

The chain combines TRBV19 with TRBJ2-3; 7 nucleotides line up with TRBD1. Losses at the gene ends were 2 bases for V and 2 bases for J; bases not matched to a gene: 10. The CDR3 runs 17 residues. CDR1 is LNHDA and CDR2 is SQIVND in the germline V gene (reference sequence). The CDR3 DNA reads TGTGCCAGTAGTATACCCCTCCGACAGGGTACCACAGATACGCAGTATTTT. Translated, it gives CASSIPLRQGTTDTQYF.

V gene TRBV6-4 combines with J gene TRBJ2-1; weak D call: TRBD2 (6 bases). The CDR3 is 15 amino acids. From germline, CDR1 is MRHNA and CDR2 SNTAGT. Trimming pared 0 bases from V and 0 bases from J, leaving 6 bases between. The CDR3: CASSDSSGSYNEQFF. CDR3 bases: TGTGCCAGCAGTGACTCTAGCGGCTCCTACAATGAGCAGTTCTTC.

This chain joins TRBV7-8 and TRBJ1-4; TRBD1 agrees at 7 bases. With V trimmed by 5 bases and J by 8 bases, 14 bases remained unmatched. The V gene's germline CDR1 is SGHVS and CDR2 FQNEAQ. This CDR3 is 16 amino acids long. The CDR3 here is CASSLTPGQSYEKLFF. As DNA, the CDR3 is TGTGCCAGCAGCCTTACACCGGGACAGAGTTACGAAAAACTGTTTTTT.

In its sample, this clone was seen a few times. The chain couples TRBV6-4 to TRBJ2-3, with 8 bases lining up with TRBD2. Germline assignment: CDR1 MRHNA and CDR2 SNTAGT. V lost 0 bases and J lost 2; bases outside the gene matches: 1. This CDR3 is 15 amino acids long. In DNA form, the CDR3 reads TGTGCCAGCAGTGACTCAGCGGGAGCCACAGATACGCAGTATTTT. Translating gives CASSDSAGATDTQYF.

The V and J genes are TRBV19 and TRBJ2-7, with 8 positions matching TRBD1. The germline gives CDR1 LNHDA, CDR2 SQIVND (reference sequence). V trimming: 6 bases; J trimming: 1 base; junction bases outside the gene matches: 5. CDR3 size: 14 residues. DNA for the CDR3: TGTGCCAGTAGAAGTACAGGGGGGTCCTACGAGCAGTACTTC. This sequence encodes CASRSTGGSYEQYF.

The gene calls are TRBV6-6 and TRBJ1-3; the match to TRBD1 covers 9 bases. Germline CDR1 MNHNY, CDR2 SVGAGI (reference sequence). V lost 6 bases, J lost 6 bases, and 6 bases stayed unmatched. This CDR3 is built from 14 residues. DNA for the CDR3: TGTGCCAGCAGCACCGGGACAGGGACAAACACCATATATTTT. It is translated as CASSTGTGTNTIYF.

The V and J genes are TRBV2 and TRBJ2-5; 7 nucleotides align to TRBD2. Germline CDR1 SNHLY, CDR2 FYNNEI. The J segment lost 4 bases and the V segment lost 2 bases, leaving 4 bases of the junction unmatched. This CDR3 has 14 amino acids. The CDR3 here is CASSESGRVETQYF. The DNA for the CDR3 is TGTGCCAGCAGTGAATCGGGGAGGGTAGAGACCCAGTACTTC.

The gene calls are TRBV7-9 and TRBJ2-1; 9 bases agree with TRBD2. In germline, CDR1 is SEHNR, CDR2 FQNEAQ (reference sequence). This CDR3 region has 15 residues. Germline trimming cut 5 bases from V and 0 bases from J; bases unmatched to any gene: 2. This CDR3 reads CASSLSGSSYNEQFF. CDR3 bases: TGTGCCAGCAGCCTTAGCGGGAGCTCCTACAATGAGCAGTTCTTC. Variable domain in full (rest from reference TRBV7-9 and TRBJ2-1): DTGVSQNPRHKITKRGQNVTFRCDPISEHNRLYWYRQTLGQGPEFLTYFQNEAQLEKSRLLSDRFSAERPKGSFSTLEIQRTEQGDSAMYLCASSLSGSSYNEQFFGPGTRLTVL.

This rearrangement joins TRBV18 to TRBJ2-2, with a weak D call TRBD2 (6 bases). CDR1 and CDR2 (germline): KGHSH, LQKENI. The CDR3 covers 16 residues. V lost 1 base and J lost 3, with 12 bases in between. In DNA form, the CDR3 reads TGTGCCAGCTCACCACTTGCGGGGTCGGACACCGGGGAGCTGTTTTTT. It codes for CASSPLAGSDTGELFF.

The chain is built from TRBV5-1 and TRBJ2-1; the match to TRBD2 covers 13 bases. Germline V gives CDR1 SGHRS, CDR2 YFSETQ. The CDR3 sequence is 18 residues long. Trimming at V came to 3 bases and at J to 1 base, leaving 7 bases not matched to a gene. CDR3 sequence reads: CASSSWTSGSLSYNEQFF. CDR3 nucleotides: TGCGCCAGCAGCTCTTGGACTAGCGGGAGTCTATCCTACAATGAGCAGTTCTTC.

The gene calls are TRBV11-3 and TRBJ2-1; 10 nucleotides match TRBD2. V was pared by 3 bases and J by 10 bases, with 15 bases of the junction left unmatched. The CDR3 has 17 amino acids. Germline V lookup: CDR1 SGHNT, CDR2 YENEEA. In DNA form, the CDR3 reads TGTGCCAGCAGCTTGGGACTCTCGGCTAGCGGGAGAAGGGAGCAGTTCTTC. This gives the protein CASSLGLSASGRREQFF.

Only one count was recorded for this clone. V is TRBV29-1 and J is TRBJ1-2, with TRBD1 identical over 8 bases. Germline CDR1 reads SQVTM; CDR2 reads ANQGSEA. J lost 3 bases, V lost 4 bases, and 4 bases had no gene match. This CDR3 spans 13 amino acids. The CDR3 bases are TGCAGCGTTGGGACAGGGACGGACTATGGCTACACCTTC. Translated: CSVGTGTDYGYTF. The variable domain in full, with the rest retrieved from reference TRBV29-1 and TRBJ1-2, is SAVISQKPSRDICQRGTSLTIQCQVDSQVTMMFWYRQQPGQSLTLIATANQGSEATYESGFVIDKFPISRPNLTFSTLTVSNMSPEDSSIYLCSVGTGTDYGYTFGSGTRLTVV.

V is TRBV6-5 and J is TRBJ2-1; the match to TRBD2 covers 12 bases. Per germline, CDR1 MNHEY and CDR2 SVGAGI. Trimming removed 4 bases from V and 11 bases from J; junction bases left unmatched: 12. CDR3 length: 16 amino acids. The CDR3 sequence is CASSSPLGTSGSKQFF. The CDR3 coding sequence is TGTGCCAGCAGTTCACCCTTAGGGACTAGCGGGTCGAAGCAGTTCTTC.

This CDR3 reads CASSSGRNVYETQYF. The CDR3 nucleotides read TGTGCCAGCAGTTCCGGCAGGAACGTCTACGAGACCCAGTACTTC. J is TRBJ2-5 and V is TRBV27, with unresolved D. Germline CDR1 reads MNHEY; CDR2 reads SMNVEV (reference sequence). V lost 4 bases, J lost 5 bases, and 17 bases lay in between. CDR3 length: 15 amino acids.

The chain uses TRBV6-6 and TRBJ2-7; D is ambiguous. The germline CDR1 and CDR2 sequences are MNHNY and SVGAGI (reference sequence). Trimming left V 6 bases short and J 1 base short, with 10 bases between. CDR3 length equals 13 residues. CDR3 sequence (DNA): TGTGCCAGCAGCGACGACTTTTCCTACGAGCAGTACTTC. This encodes CASSDDFSYEQYF.

Only a few counts were recorded for this clone. The chain uses TRBV19 and TRBJ1-5; 10 bases match TRBD1. The CDR3 runs 15 residues. Germline lookup yields CDR1 LNHDA and CDR2 SQIVND (reference sequence). The V segment lost 8 bases and the J segment 2 bases; nucleotides outside the gene matches: 6. CDR3 protein: CASAPGTGGNQPQHF. The CDR3 bases are TGTGCCAGTGCCCCCGGGACAGGGGGCAATCAGCCCCAGCATTTT.

CDR3 nucleotides: TGTGCCAGCAGCGAGACCGGGACAGAGAACACTGAAGCTTTCTTT. Translated: CASSETGTENTEAFF. This chain connects TRBV9 to TRBJ1-1, with TRBD1 matching over 7 bases. V shed 3 bases, J shed 1 base, and the junction held 6 bases outside the gene matches. CDR3 length: 15 residues. CDR1 is SGDLS and CDR2 is YYNGEE in the germline V gene.